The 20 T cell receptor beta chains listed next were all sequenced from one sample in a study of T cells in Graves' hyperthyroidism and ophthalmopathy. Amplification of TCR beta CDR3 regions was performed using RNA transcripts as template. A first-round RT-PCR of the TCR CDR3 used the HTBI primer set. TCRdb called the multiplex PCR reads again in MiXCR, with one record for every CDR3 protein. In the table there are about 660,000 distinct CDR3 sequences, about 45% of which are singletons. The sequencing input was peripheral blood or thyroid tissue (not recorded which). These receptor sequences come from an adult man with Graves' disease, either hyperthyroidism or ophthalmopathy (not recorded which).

The CDR3 protein is CAISEYNSGANVLTF. The CDR3 DNA reads TGTGCCATCAGCGAATACAACTCTGGGGCCAACGTCCTGACTTTC. This chain joins TRBV10-3 and TRBJ2-6; the D is unclear. The CDR3 spans 15 residues. Trimming removed 6 bases from V and 0 bases from J, with 9 bases in between. Germline CDR1 is ENHRY and CDR2 is SYGVKD.

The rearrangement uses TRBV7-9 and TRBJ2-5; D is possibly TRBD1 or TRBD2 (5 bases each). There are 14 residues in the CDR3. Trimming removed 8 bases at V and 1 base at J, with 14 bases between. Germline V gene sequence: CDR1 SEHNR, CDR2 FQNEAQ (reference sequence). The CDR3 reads CASRPGRAQETQYF. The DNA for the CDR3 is TGTGCCAGCCGCCCGGGGCGGGCCCAAGAGACCCAGTACTTC.

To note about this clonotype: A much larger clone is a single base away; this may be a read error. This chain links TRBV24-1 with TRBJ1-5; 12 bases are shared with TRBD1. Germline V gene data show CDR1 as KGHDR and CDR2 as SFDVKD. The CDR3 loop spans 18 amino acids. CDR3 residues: CATAFKTGQGAWDQPQNF. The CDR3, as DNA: TGTGCCACCGCTTTCAAGACGGGACAGGGGGCTTGGGATCAGCCCCAGAATTTT.

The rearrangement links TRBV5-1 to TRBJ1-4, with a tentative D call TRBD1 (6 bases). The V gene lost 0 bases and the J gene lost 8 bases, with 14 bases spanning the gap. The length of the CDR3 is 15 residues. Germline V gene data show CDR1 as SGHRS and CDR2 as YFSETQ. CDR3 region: CASSLGTGIEEKLFF. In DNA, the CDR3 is TGCGCCAGCAGCTTGGGTACAGGGATTGAAGAAAAACTGTTTTTT.

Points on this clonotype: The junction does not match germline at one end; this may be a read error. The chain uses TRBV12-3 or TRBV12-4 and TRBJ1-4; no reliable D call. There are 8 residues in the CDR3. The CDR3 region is CASSLEGW. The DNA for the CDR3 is TGTGCCAGCAGTTTAGAGGGTTGG.

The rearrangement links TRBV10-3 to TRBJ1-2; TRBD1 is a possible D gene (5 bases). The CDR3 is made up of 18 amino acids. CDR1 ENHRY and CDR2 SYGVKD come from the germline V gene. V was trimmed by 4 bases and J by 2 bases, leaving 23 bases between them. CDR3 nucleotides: TGTGCCATCAGTGGGCCGGGGGGGGAACTTGGGGGAAACTATGGCTACACCTTC. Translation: CAISGPGGELGGNYGYTF.

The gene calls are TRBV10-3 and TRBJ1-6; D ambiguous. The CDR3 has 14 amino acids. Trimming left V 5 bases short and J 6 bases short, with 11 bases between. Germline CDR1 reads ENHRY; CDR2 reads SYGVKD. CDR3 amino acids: CAISLGVGNSPLHF. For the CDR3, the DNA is TGTGCCATCAGTTTAGGTGTGGGTAATTCACCCCTCCACTTT.

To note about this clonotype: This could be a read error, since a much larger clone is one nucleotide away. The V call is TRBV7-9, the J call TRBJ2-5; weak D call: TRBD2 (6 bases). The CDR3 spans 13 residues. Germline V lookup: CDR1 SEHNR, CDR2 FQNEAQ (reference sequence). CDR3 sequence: CASSLGTSETQCF. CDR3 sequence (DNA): TGTGCCAGCAGCCTAGGGACTTCGGAGACCCAGTGCTTC.

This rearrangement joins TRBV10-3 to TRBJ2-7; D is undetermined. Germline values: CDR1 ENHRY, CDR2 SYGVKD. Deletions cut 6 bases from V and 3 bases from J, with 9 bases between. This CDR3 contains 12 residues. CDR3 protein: CAISDAGYEQYF. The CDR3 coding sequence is TGTGCCATCAGCGATGCCGGCTACGAGCAGTACTTC.

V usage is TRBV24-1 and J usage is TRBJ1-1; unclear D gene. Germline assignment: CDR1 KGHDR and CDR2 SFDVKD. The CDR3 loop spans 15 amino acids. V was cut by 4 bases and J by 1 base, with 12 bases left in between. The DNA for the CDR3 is TGTGCCACCAGTGAGTCAGGCAGTAGGAACACTGAAGCTTTCTTT. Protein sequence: CATSESGSRNTEAFF.

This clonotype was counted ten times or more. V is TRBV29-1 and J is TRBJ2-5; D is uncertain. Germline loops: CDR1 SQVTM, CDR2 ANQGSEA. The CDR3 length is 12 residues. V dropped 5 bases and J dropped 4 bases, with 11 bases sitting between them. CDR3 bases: TGCAGCGTTCTGTTGGTGGGAGAGACCCAGTACTTC. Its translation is CSVLLVGETQYF.

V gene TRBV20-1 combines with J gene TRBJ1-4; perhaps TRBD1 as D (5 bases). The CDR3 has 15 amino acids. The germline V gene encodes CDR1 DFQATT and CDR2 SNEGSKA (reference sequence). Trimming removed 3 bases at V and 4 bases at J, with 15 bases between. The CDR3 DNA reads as TGCAGTGCTAGGGGGGGGAGACCCAGTAATGAAAAACTGTTTTTT. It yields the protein CSARGGRPSNEKLFF.

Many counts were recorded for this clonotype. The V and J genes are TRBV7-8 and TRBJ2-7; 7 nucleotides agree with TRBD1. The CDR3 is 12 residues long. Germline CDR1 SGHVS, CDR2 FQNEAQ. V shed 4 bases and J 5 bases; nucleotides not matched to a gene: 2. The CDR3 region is CASSYDRDEQYF. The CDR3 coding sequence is TGTGCCAGCAGCTACGACAGGGACGAGCAGTACTTC.

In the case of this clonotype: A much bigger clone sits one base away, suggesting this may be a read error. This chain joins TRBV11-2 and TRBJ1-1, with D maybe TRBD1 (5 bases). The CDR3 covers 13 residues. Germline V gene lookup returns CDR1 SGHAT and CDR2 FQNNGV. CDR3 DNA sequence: TGTGCCGGCAGCTCGGACATGGACACTGAAGCTTTCTTT. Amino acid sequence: CAGSSDMDTEAFF.

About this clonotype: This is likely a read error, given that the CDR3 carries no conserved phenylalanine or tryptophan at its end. The chain's CDR3 is CSVVRDRATEAFC. CDR3 nucleotides: TGCAGCGTTGTGCGGGACAGGGCCACTGAAGCTTTCTGT. The chain is built from TRBV29-1 and TRBJ1-1; TRBD1 agrees at 9 bases. This CDR3 has 13 residues. V gave up 4 bases and J gave up 4 bases; unmatched junction bases: 4. Germline V gives CDR1 SQVTM, CDR2 ANQGSEA.

CDR3 bases: TGCGCCAGCAGCTTGGATCCTAGGTACGAGCAGTACTTC. This sequence encodes CASSLDPRYEQYF. V is TRBV5-1 and J is TRBJ2-7; D remains ambiguous. CDR1 SGHRS and CDR2 YFSETQ come from the germline V gene. The CDR3 has 13 amino acids. Trimming left V 0 bases short and J 4 bases short, with 8 bases between.

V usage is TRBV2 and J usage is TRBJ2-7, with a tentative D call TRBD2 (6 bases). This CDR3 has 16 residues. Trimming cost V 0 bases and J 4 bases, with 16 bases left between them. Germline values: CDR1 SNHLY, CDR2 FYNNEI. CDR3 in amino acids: CASSEAASGGMYEQYF. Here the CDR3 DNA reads TGTGCCAGCAGTGAAGCGGCCAGCGGCGGGATGTACGAGCAGTACTTC.

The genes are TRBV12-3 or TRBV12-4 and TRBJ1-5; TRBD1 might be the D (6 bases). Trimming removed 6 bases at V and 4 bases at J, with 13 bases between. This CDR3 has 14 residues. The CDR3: CASSYWGQNQPQHF. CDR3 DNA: TGTGCCAGCAGCTACTGGGGGCAGAATCAGCCCCAGCATTTT.

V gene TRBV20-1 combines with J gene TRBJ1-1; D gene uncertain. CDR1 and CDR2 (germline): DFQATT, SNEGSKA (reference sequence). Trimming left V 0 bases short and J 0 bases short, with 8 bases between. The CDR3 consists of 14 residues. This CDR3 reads CSAREDEMNTEAFF. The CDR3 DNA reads TGCAGTGCTAGAGAAGACGAAATGAACACTGAAGCTTTCTTT.

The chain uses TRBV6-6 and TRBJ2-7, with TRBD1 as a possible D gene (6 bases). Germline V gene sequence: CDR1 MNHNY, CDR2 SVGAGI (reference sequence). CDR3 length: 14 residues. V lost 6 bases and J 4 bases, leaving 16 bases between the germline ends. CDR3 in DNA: TGTGCCAGCAGATCCCGGGACACTAAATACGAGCAGTACTTC. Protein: CASRSRDTKYEQYF.